The source of this T cell receptor (beta chain) is a study of T cells in Graves' hyperthyroidism and ophthalmopathy. Regions amplified from RNA transcripts were the TCR beta CDR3 regions. The HTBI primer set served for first-round RT-PCR of the TCR CDR3. One entry per CDR3 protein, called by TCRdb with MiXCR from the multiplex PCR reads. The sample yields 550,000 to 600,000 distinct CDR3 sequences, 12% to 15% seen once. This clonotype was detected ten times or more. V lost 5 bases and J lost 3, with 16 bases in between. Germline lookup yields CDR1 MDHEN and CDR2 SYDVKM. CDR3 size: 15 residues. Diagnosis relied on clinical symptoms, serum thyroxine and TRAb, thyroid ultrasound and orbital computed tomography.

What was sequenced was blood. This chain links TRBV28 with TRBJ2-5, with D possibly TRBD2 on 5 matching bases. The sequence came from a woman aged 18-30 years with Graves' ophthalmopathy. This CDR3 reads CASSPLTAVKETQYF. DNA of the CDR3: TGTGCCAGCAGTCCCCTCACAGCGGTGAAAGAGACCCAGTACTTC.